Listed below are T cell receptor beta chains from one sample, sequenced in a study of T cells after posttransplantation cyclophosphamide. The method was immunoSEQ multiplex PCR; TCRdb's version includes in-frame clones alone and lacks a portion of them. The table lists 8,000 to 10,000 clones, 89% of them singletons. The starting material was PBMCs, obtained 430 to 450 days after allogeneic stem cell transplant with calcineurin inhibitor and methotrexate. These receptors were obtained from a male patient aged 50 to 59 who received an allogeneic stem cell transplant from an unrelated donor, was CMV-positive, and had chronic GVHD only. Part of the T cells may come from the graft donor. Each CDR3 is given with its conserved first and last residue. The D gene is left open where the match is weak. Some rows have no size entry. The others give once, few or many, or a class for an expanded clone.

J gene	D gene	clone size	V gene	CDR3 DNA	CDR3 protein
TRBJ2-5	-	-	TRBV6-6	TGTGCCAGCAACAGGGGAGGACAAGAGACCCAGTACTTC	CASNRGGQETQYF
TRBJ1-1	-	-	TRBV27	TGTGCCAGCACTGGGGGGACTGAAGCTTTCTTT	CASTGGTEAFF
TRBJ2-5	TRBD2	-	TRBV12-5	TGTGCTAGTGGCCAGCGACTAGCTGAGACCCAGTACTTC	CASGQRLAETQYF
TRBJ2-7	-	-	TRBV9	TGTGCCAGCAGCGTACAGGGTCGGGAGTACGAGCAGTACTTC	CASSVQGREYEQYF
TRBJ2-3	TRBD2	-	TRBV5-4	TGTGCCAGCAGCTTGGTGGCTAGCGGGACTAGCACAGATACGCAGTATTTT	CASSLVASGTSTDTQYF
TRBJ2-2	TRBD2	-	TRBV6-4	TGTGCCAGCACTGCGGGGGTTACCGGGGAGCTGTTTTTT	CASTAGVTGELFF
TRBJ2-7	-	once	TRBV28	TGTGCCAGCAGTTTAGGGGCGGAACTCTCCTACGAGCAGTACTTC	CASSLGAELSYEQYF
TRBJ2-7	TRBD1	-	TRBV7-8	TGTGCCAGCAGCTTGGGGACAGCCTACGAGCAGTACTTC	CASSLGTAYEQYF
TRBJ2-1	TRBD1	-	TRBV9	TGTGCCAGCAGCCAAGGGACAGGGTTAGGCGAGCAGTTCTTC	CASSQGTGLGEQFF
TRBJ2-7	TRBD2	-	TRBV11-2	TGTGCCAGCAGCCTAGGACTAGCGGGAGTAAAAGACGAGCAGTACTTC	CASSLGLAGVKDEQYF
TRBJ2-1	TRBD1	-	TRBV6-1	TGTGCCAGCGAAGGGACAGGGGCGGGTGAGCAGTTCTTC	CASEGTGAGEQFF
TRBJ1-3	TRBD1	-	TRBV6-1	TGTGCCAGCAGTTCTAAGGGGACAGGGGGAAACACCATATATTTT	CASSSKGTGGNTIYF